Below, 32 T cell receptor beta chains from the same sample are listed, as sequenced in a study of T-cell memory formation after mild COVID-19. TCRdb re-called the 5' RACE reads with MiXCR, one entry per CDR3 protein. This repertoire shows 140,000 to 150,000 distinct CDR3 sequences, less than 25% found once; its top ten account for around 22%. The material sequenced was PBMCs or a T cell subset sorted from them (not recorded which). These receptors were taken from an adult woman who had mild COVID-19 (a few samples of this study predate the infection). Cell type and time point are not known.

In this sample, this clonotype turned up a few times. The chain combines TRBV4-1 with TRBJ2-7, with unresolved D. CDR3 length equals 16 residues. The germline V gene encodes CDR1 MGHRA and CDR2 YSYEKL. With 0 bases removed from V and 1 base from J, the gap between germline ends came to 13 bases. CDR3 residues: CASSQDDRQWSYEQYF. CDR3 nucleotide sequence: TGCGCCAGCAGCCAAGATGACCGGCAATGGTCCTACGAGCAGTACTTC.

This clonotype was found a few times. The chain has TRBV27 and TRBJ2-5; TRBD1 agrees at 10 bases. The CDR3 loop spans 15 amino acids. V gave up 10 bases and J gave up 4 bases; unmatched junction bases: 12. Germline CDR1 and CDR2: MNHEY and SMNVEV (reference sequence). The CDR3 sequence: CATLGGTGEGETQYF. The CDR3 region has the DNA TGTGCCACCCTAGGTGGGACAGGGGAAGGAGAGACCCAGTACTTC.

This chain links TRBV12-3 or TRBV12-4 with TRBJ2-2, with TRBD2 matching 8 bases. The CDR3 loop spans 17 amino acids. The J segment lost 0 bases and the V segment lost 7 bases, leaving 10 bases of the junction unmatched. CDR3 coding DNA: TGTGCCAGCACAGGGAACTGGACTAGCCCGAACACCGGGGAGCTGTTTTTT. It encodes CASTGNWTSPNTGELFF.

The rearrangement joins TRBV12-3 or TRBV12-4 to TRBJ2-2; 9 bases are a match to TRBD1. The V gene end was trimmed by 6 bases and the J gene end by 6 bases; junction bases not matched to a gene: 8. The CDR3 length is 15 residues. The CDR3 spells CASRAGTGLPGELFF. The DNA for the CDR3 is TGTGCCAGCAGAGCCGGGACAGGGCTTCCCGGGGAGCTGTTTTTT.

This clonotype has only a few counts. The V gene is TRBV15, the J gene TRBJ2-7; 9 positions agree with TRBD2. V dropped 5 bases and J dropped 4; count of bases not matched to a gene: 9. CDR1 is LNHNV, CDR2 YYDKDF, per germline (reference sequence). The CDR3 spans 15 residues. The CDR3 is CATSWEASGNYEQYF. In nucleotides, the CDR3 is TGTGCCACCAGCTGGGAAGCTAGCGGGAATTACGAGCAGTACTTC.

This clonotype has only a few counts. The germline gene is not matched at one end of the junction; a read error may be the cause. This rearrangement joins TRBV4-3 to TRBJ1-2; maybe TRBD1 (6 bases). The CDR3 covers 14 residues. CDR1 LGHNA and CDR2 YSLEER come from the germline V gene. In nucleotides, the CDR3 is TGCGCCAGCAGCCAAGATCGGAACCCCGGGGGCCGCAACTTC. It specifies CASSQDRNPGGRNF.

The J gene is TRBJ1-5, the V gene TRBV15, with 9 bases matching TRBD1. Trimming removed 3 bases from V and 4 bases from J; junction bases left unmatched: 1. The CDR3 loop spans 14 amino acids. CDR1 LNHNV and CDR2 YYDKDF come from the germline V gene (reference sequence). CDR3 sequence: CATSSGQGNQPQHF. CDR3 nucleotide sequence: TGTGCCACCAGCAGCGGACAGGGGAATCAGCCCCAGCATTTT.

In this sample, this clonotype turned up many times. The chain employs TRBV27 and TRBJ2-2; no clear D. Trimming pared 3 bases from V and 2 bases from J, leaving 1 base between. The CDR3 loop spans 12 amino acids. CDR1 and CDR2 (germline): MNHEY, SMNVEV (reference sequence). As DNA, the CDR3 is TGTGCCAGCAGTTTTAACACCGGGGAGCTGTTTTTT. Translating gives CASSFNTGELFF.

This clonotype was detected only a few times. The V gene is TRBV3-1, the J gene TRBJ2-3, with a weak D call TRBD2 (5 bases). Germline V gene data show CDR1 as LGHDT and CDR2 as YNNKEL (reference sequence). CDR3 length: 16 residues. V lost 0 bases to trimming and J lost 1 base, with 11 bases between them. The CDR3 reads CASSQDGGLGTDTQYF. Here the CDR3 DNA reads TGTGCCAGCAGCCAAGACGGCGGGTTGGGCACAGATACGCAGTATTTT.

This clonotype was detected only a few times. The J gene is TRBJ2-7, the V gene TRBV9, with 10 positions matching TRBD2. The CDR3 is 15 residues long. Losses at the gene ends were 0 bases for V and 6 bases for J; bases not matched to a gene: 6. Germline V gives CDR1 SGDLS, CDR2 YYNGEE. Here the CDR3 reads CASSVASSGSGEQYF. The DNA for the CDR3 is TGTGCCAGCAGCGTAGCTTCTAGCGGGAGCGGCGAGCAGTACTTC.

This chain links TRBV3-1 with TRBJ2-1; 9 bases map to TRBD2. CDR3 size: 12 residues. Per the germline V gene, CDR1 is LGHDT and CDR2 is YNNKEL (reference sequence). Trimming at V came to 5 bases and at J to 10 bases, leaving 3 bases not matched to a gene. In DNA, the CDR3 is TGTGCCAGCAGCACCCTAGCGGGGGAGCAGTTCTTC. Translating gives CASSTLAGEQFF.

This sequence joins TRBV4-3 and TRBJ2-2; 7 bases are a match to TRBD2. The CDR3 extends over 17 amino acids. V dropped 0 bases and J dropped 6; count of bases not matched to a gene: 10. CDR1 LGHNA and CDR2 YSLEER come from the germline V gene. The CDR3 sequence: CASSQDQAGDNPGELFF. The CDR3 DNA reads as TGCGCCAGCAGCCAAGATCAGGCGGGAGATAATCCCGGGGAGCTGTTTTTT.

This clonotype was observed a handful of times. This chain uses TRBV29-1 with TRBJ1-3; TRBD1 matches 7 bases. This CDR3 has 14 amino acids. Germline V gives CDR1 SQVTM, CDR2 ANQGSEA. The V segment lost 7 bases and the J segment 8 bases; nucleotides outside the gene matches: 14. This CDR3 reads CSAQPTGTVDTIYF. CDR3 nucleotides: TGCAGCGCCCAGCCGACAGGGACGGTAGACACCATATATTTT.

This clonotype was detected only a few times. This chain uses TRBV11-2 with TRBJ2-3, with a possible D match to TRBD2 (6 bases). Germline CDR1 SGHAT, CDR2 FQNNGV. This CDR3 spans 15 amino acids. The V end lost 3 bases, the J end lost 2 bases, and 12 bases lay between the germline ends. This CDR3 reads CASSFLATFTDTQYF. CDR3 coding DNA: TGTGCCAGCAGCTTTCTAGCGACTTTCACAGATACGCAGTATTTT.

This clonotype was observed a few times. The chain links TRBV27 to TRBJ2-7; D possibly matches TRBD1 or TRBD2 (5 bases each). Deletions cut 3 bases from V and 4 bases from J, with 13 bases between. The germline V gene has CDR1 MNHEY and CDR2 SMNVEV (reference sequence). This CDR3 has 14 amino acids. CDR3 loop: CASSFGDGAYEQYF. CDR3 DNA: TGTGCCAGCAGTTTCGGGGACGGGGCTTACGAGCAGTACTTC.

The chain combines TRBV6-5 with TRBJ2-1, with TRBD1 as a possible D gene (7 bases). CDR1 MNHEY and CDR2 SVGAGI come from the germline V gene. This CDR3 comprises 16 residues. V was clipped by 6 bases and J by 6 bases, with 21 bases between them. This CDR3 is CASSSTPGGSGNEQFF. CDR3 in DNA: TGTGCCAGCAGCTCAACCCCAGGGGGTAGCGGCAATGAGCAGTTCTTC.

This clonotype was counted between two and nine times. CDR3 sequence: CSAPDGQPSNTGELFF. DNA for the CDR3: TGCAGTGCACCGGACGGGCAGCCATCGAACACCGGGGAGCTGTTTTTT. V usage is TRBV20-1 and J usage is TRBJ2-2; no clear D. The germline V gene encodes CDR1 DFQATT and CDR2 SNEGSKA (reference sequence). This CDR3 has 16 amino acids. Trimming shortened V by 6 bases and J by 0 bases, and 17 bases separated the two germline ends.

The V gene is TRBV7-9, the J gene TRBJ2-1; weak D call: TRBD1 (5 bases). The germline CDR1 and CDR2 sequences are SEHNR and FQNEAQ (reference sequence). The CDR3 covers 12 residues. V lost 8 bases to trimming and J lost 9 bases, with 14 bases between them. This chain's CDR3 is CASRPQGGEQFF. The CDR3 DNA is TGTGCCAGCCGCCCTCAGGGCGGTGAGCAGTTCTTC.

This clonotype was picked up a small number of times. The rearrangement joins TRBV29-1 to TRBJ1-2, with D hard to call. Trimming cost V 4 bases and J 4 bases, with 13 bases left between them. Germline CDR1 SQVTM, CDR2 ANQGSEA. There are 13 residues in the CDR3. CDR3 protein: CSVVAEGGYGYTF. CDR3 DNA sequence: TGCAGCGTTGTGGCAGAAGGAGGCTATGGCTACACCTTC.

The rearrangement joins TRBV7-9 to TRBJ2-6; D gene uncertain. The CDR3 extends over 15 amino acids. V was shortened by 1 base and J by 2 bases, with 6 bases between the two germline ends. CDR1 and CDR2 from the germline V gene are SEHNR and FQNEAQ (reference sequence). The CDR3 reads CASSLGRTGANVLTF. CDR3 DNA sequence: TGTGCCAGCAGCTTAGGTCGAACTGGGGCCAACGTCCTGACTTTC.

This clonotype was counted only a few times. The V gene is TRBV5-1, the J gene TRBJ2-7; TRBD1 agrees at 8 bases. Trimming cost V 3 bases and J 1 base; bases outside gene matches: 9. CDR3 length equals 16 residues. Per the germline V gene, CDR1 is SGHRS and CDR2 is YFSETQ. As DNA, the CDR3 is TGCGCCAGCAGCTCGGTTGGGACAGGAAATTCCTACGAGCAGTACTTC. Translation: CASSSVGTGNSYEQYF.

The rearrangement uses TRBV6-6 and TRBJ1-1; maybe TRBD1 (5 bases). Per germline, CDR1 MNHNY and CDR2 SVGAGI (reference sequence). The CDR3 loop spans 13 amino acids. Trimming took 5 bases from V and 3 from J, leaving 10 bases between them. CDR3 sequence: CASSEGWYTEAFF. The CDR3 DNA follows: TGTGCCAGCAGTGAGGGGTGGTACACTGAAGCTTTCTTT.

The chain is built from TRBV7-9 and TRBJ2-2, with no clear D. Between the trimmed V and J ends, which lost 5 bases and 0 bases, there was a span of 4 bases. The CDR3 runs to 13 residues. CDR1 and CDR2 from the germline V gene are SEHNR and FQNEAQ (reference sequence). This chain's CDR3 is CASSPANTGELFF. The DNA for the CDR3 is TGTGCCAGCAGCCCTGCGAACACCGGGGAGCTGTTTTTT.

This chain connects TRBV7-6 to TRBJ2-3; D is possibly TRBD2 (6 bases). Trimming shortened V by 4 bases and J by 5 bases, and 7 bases separated the two germline ends. Germline assignment: CDR1 SGHVS and CDR2 FNYEAQ. The CDR3 contains 12 residues. The CDR3 protein is CASSSSVDTQYF. The CDR3 DNA reads TGTGCCAGCAGCTCTAGCGTAGATACGCAGTATTTT.

This clonotype has only a few counts. This sequence joins TRBV6-5 and TRBJ2-7; D might be TRBD1 (5 bases). The V end was cut by 6 bases, the J end by 2 bases, with 14 bases between. This CDR3 has 14 amino acids. Looked up from germline, CDR1 is MNHEY and CDR2 is SVGAGI. CDR3 in DNA: TGTGCCAGCAGCCCCTCGACAGACCCCTACGAGCAGTACTTC. It specifies CASSPSTDPYEQYF.

This clonotype was seen only a few times. The rearrangement uses TRBV27 and TRBJ2-1; possible D gene TRBD1, 5 bases. There are 15 residues in the CDR3. Trimming removed 8 bases from V and 0 bases from J, with 14 bases in between. CDR1 is MNHEY, CDR2 SMNVEV, per germline (reference sequence). In DNA form, the CDR3 reads TGTGCCAGCCGGACACTCCTAAGCTCCTACAATGAGCAGTTCTTC. This translates into CASRTLLSSYNEQFF.

The chain recombines TRBV9 with TRBJ1-6; D not resolved. Germline CDR1 reads SGDLS; CDR2 reads YYNGEE. V lost 1 base to trimming and J lost 5 bases, with 10 bases between them. This CDR3 is built from 15 residues. For the CDR3, the DNA is TGTGCCAGCAGCGTAACCGGTACAGATAATTCACCCCTCCACTTT. Protein sequence: CASSVTGTDNSPLHF.

This clonotype was seen more than once but under ten times. The chain uses TRBV30 and TRBJ2-7; D might be TRBD1 or TRBD2, each matching 6 bases. V was trimmed by 4 bases and J by 3 bases, leaving 16 bases between them. The CDR3 consists of 14 residues. Germline CDR1 GTSNPN, CDR2 SVGIG (reference sequence). As DNA, the CDR3 is TGTGCCTGGACACCCGGGGGCATTCTCTACGAGCAGTACTTC. It is translated as CAWTPGGILYEQYF. Together with reference TRBV30 and TRBJ2-7, the CDR3 gives the full variable domain: SQTIHQWPATLVQPVGSPLSLECTVEGTSNPNLYWYRQAAGRGLQLLFYSVGIGQISSEVPQNLSASRPQDRQFILSSKKLLLSDSGFYLCAWTPGGILYEQYFGPGTRLTVT.

This clonotype was counted between two and nine times. The chain joins TRBV4-1 to TRBJ2-7; TRBD2 matches 7 bases. V shed 1 base, J shed 4 bases, and the junction held 4 bases outside the gene matches. Germline CDR1 reads MGHRA; CDR2 reads YSYEKL. The CDR3 contains 14 residues. CDR3 sequence reads: CASSQGGGGYEQYF. For the CDR3, the DNA is TGCGCCAGCAGCCAAGGCGGGGGAGGTTACGAGCAGTACTTC.

V usage is TRBV5-1 and J usage is TRBJ2-2; D is uncertain. Trimming stripped 0 bases from V and 1 base from J, with 10 bases between. The CDR3 extends over 16 amino acids. Germline CDR1 SGHRS, CDR2 YFSETQ. Here the CDR3 DNA reads TGCGCCAGCAGCTTGGCCCCTACTGGGAACACCGGGGAGCTGTTTTTT. As protein: CASSLAPTGNTGELFF.

By frequency in the sample, this clonotype is medium-sized. The J gene is TRBJ2-7, the V gene TRBV7-8; 7 bases line up with TRBD1. The CDR3 spans 13 residues. The V gene end was trimmed by 5 bases and the J gene end by 5 bases; junction bases not matched to a gene: 6. The germline CDR1 and CDR2 sequences are SGHVS and FQNEAQ. The CDR3 nucleotides are TGTGCCAGCAGCCCCGGGACAGCCGACGAGCAGTACTTC. Encoded protein: CASSPGTADEQYF.

The table lists this clonotype with a few counts. V is TRBV7-9 and J is TRBJ2-5; TRBD1 might be the D (5 bases). This CDR3 is 14 amino acids long. Germline lookup yields CDR1 SEHNR and CDR2 FQNEAQ (reference sequence). Trimming removed 5 bases from V and 5 bases from J, with 15 bases in between. This CDR3 reads CASSHPGLGETQYF. CDR3 DNA: TGTGCCAGCAGCCATCCAGGGCTAGGGGAGACCCAGTACTTC.